The present entry profiles one T cell receptor (beta chain) with its context. This specimen belongs to a study of blood T cell repertoires in COVID-19. Study-wide context: Sites in the United States, Italy and Spain provided acute and convalescent COVID-19 samples.

Profiled with immunoSEQ multiplex PCR; TCRdb holds only in-frame clones, not every one. The sample consists of about 220,000 clones, about nine tenths of them appearing once. V was clipped by 8 bases and J by 8 bases; unmatched bases: 10. This CDR3 has 14 amino acids. Germline CDR1 MNHEY, CDR2 SVGAGI. Participants, 18 to 89 years old, spanned about two dozen US areas. Donors were grouped by their self-reported clinical history. This sequence was found in a woman in her thirties or forties with acute COVID-19. The chain recombines TRBV6-5 with TRBJ2-1, with 9 bases lining up with TRBD1. Sequencing used PBMCs or T cells enriched from blood (not recorded which). The CDR3 reads CASAWTGEADEQFF. DNA for the CDR3: TGTGCCAGCGCGTGGACAGGGGAGGCTGATGAGCAGTTCTTC.